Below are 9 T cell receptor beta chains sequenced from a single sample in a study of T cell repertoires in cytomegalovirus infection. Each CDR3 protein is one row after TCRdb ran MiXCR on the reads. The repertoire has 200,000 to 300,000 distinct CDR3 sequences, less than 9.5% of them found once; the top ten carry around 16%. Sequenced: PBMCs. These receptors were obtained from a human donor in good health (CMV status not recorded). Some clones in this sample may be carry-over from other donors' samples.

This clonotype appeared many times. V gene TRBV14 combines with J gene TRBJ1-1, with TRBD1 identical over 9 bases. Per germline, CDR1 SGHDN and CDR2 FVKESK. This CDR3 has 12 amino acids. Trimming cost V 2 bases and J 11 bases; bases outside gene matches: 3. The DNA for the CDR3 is TGTGCCAGCAGCCAAAACAGGGGGCTGGCTTTCTTT. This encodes CASSQNRGLAFF. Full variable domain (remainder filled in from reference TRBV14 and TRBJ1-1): EAGVTQFPSHSVIEKGQTVTLRCDPISGHDNLYWYRRVMGKEIKFLLHFVKESKQDESGMPNNRFLAERTGGTYSTLKVQPAELEDSGVYFCASSQNRGLAFFGQGTRLTVV.

The CDR3: CASSLGTANEKLFF. In DNA, the CDR3 is TGCGCCAGCTCTCTCGGGACAGCTAATGAAAAACTGTTTTTT. The rearrangement uses TRBV5-1 and TRBJ1-4; 7 bases are shared with TRBD1. Trimming removed 7 bases from V and 3 bases from J; junction bases left unmatched: 6. Germline V gene sequence: CDR1 SGHRS, CDR2 YFSETQ. The CDR3 runs 14 residues.

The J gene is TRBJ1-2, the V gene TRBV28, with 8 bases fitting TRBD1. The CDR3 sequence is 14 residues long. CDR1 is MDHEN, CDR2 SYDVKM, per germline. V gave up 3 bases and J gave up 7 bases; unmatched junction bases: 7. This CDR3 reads CASSFPPTGAGYTF. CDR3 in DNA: TGTGCCAGCAGTTTCCCCCCGACAGGGGCTGGCTACACCTTC.

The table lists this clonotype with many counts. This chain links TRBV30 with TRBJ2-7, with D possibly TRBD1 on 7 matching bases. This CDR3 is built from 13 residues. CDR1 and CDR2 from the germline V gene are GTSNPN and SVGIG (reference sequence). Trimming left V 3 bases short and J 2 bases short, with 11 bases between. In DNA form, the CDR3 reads TGTGCCTGGAGCGCGGGACAGCCCTACGAGCAGTACTTC. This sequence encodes CAWSAGQPYEQYF.

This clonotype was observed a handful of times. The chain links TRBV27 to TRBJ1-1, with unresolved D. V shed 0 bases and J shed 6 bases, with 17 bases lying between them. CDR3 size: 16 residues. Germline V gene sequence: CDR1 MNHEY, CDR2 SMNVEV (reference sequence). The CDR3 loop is CASSLSVGAPKAEAFF. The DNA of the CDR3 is TGTGCCAGCAGTTTATCTGTGGGCGCCCCCAAGGCTGAAGCTTTCTTT.

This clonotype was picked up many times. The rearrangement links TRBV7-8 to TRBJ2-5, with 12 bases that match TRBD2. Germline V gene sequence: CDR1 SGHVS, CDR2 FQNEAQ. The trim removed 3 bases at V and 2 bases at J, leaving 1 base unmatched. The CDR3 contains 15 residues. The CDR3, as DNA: TGTGCCAGCAGCTTCGGACTAGCGGGGCAAGAGACCCAGTACTTC. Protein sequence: CASSFGLAGQETQYF.

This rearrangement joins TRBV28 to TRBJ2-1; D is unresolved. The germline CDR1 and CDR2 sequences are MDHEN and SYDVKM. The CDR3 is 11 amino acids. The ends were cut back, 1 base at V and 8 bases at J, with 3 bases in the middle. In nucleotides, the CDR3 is TGTGCCAGCAGTTTATACTATGAGCAGTTCTTC. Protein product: CASSLYYEQFF.

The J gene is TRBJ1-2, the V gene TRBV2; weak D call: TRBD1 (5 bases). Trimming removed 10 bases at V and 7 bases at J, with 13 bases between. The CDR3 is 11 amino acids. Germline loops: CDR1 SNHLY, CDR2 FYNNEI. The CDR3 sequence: CATRAGSGYTF. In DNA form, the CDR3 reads TGTGCCACTCGGGCAGGGTCTGGCTACACCTTC.

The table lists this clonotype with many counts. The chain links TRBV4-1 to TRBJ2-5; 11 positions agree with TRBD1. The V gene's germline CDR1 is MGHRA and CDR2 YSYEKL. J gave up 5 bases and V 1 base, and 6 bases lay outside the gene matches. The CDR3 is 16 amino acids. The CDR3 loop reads CASSQARTGGRETQYF. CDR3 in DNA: TGCGCCAGCAGCCAAGCCCGGACAGGGGGCCGGGAGACCCAGTACTTC.